Included here is one TCR beta chain sequence, with context. Its antigen is not known. These data belong to a study of T cell responses to AZD1222 COVID-19 vaccine. Broader study findings: Only 5 or 6 AZD1222 recipients tested seropositive at baseline. Among vaccine-associated CD4 TCRs, coverage spanned spike, with dominance at 160-218 and 743-854.

Some clones are missing from TCRdb's copy, which holds only in-frame ones; the method was immunoSEQ multiplex PCR. The sample lists roughly 130,000 clones; roughly 92% were seen once. Germline CDR1 KGHSH, CDR2 LQKENI. Deletions cut 2 bases from V and 10 bases from J, with 33 bases between. CDR3 length equals 20 residues. This specimen consisted of peripheral blood, obtained 28 days after the second AZD1222 dose. The chain links TRBV18 to TRBJ2-1; tentatively, D is TRBD2 (6 bases). This clonotype was obtained from an adult who received the AZD1222 COVID-19 vaccine. For the CDR3, the DNA is TGTGCCAGCTCACCAAGGAGTCTTTCCGGCACGGCTCGGGGGAGTTTGGAGCAGTTCTTC. This translates into CASSPRSLSGTARGSLEQFF.